This T cell receptor (beta chain) was captured by sequencing in a study of radiation and T cells in renal cell carcinoma (dated by TCRdb to 2020 to 2022). Looking at the study overall: Samples came from a clinical trial, in which primary renal cell carcinomas received 15 Gy stereotactic body radiation therapy followed by nephrectomy 4 weeks later. A total of 50 to 60 samples underwent TCR beta sequencing, made up of approximately 26 tumors and about 27 peripheral blood samples. A total of over 4 million unique CDR3 nucleotide sequences, encoding more than 2 million unique CDR3 amino acid sequences, were found across all 55 or so samples. Overall results and qualifications from the work: Effects of radiation dose or scheduling on the TCR repertoire could not be addressed with the single-armed trial design. Because pretreatment tumor biopsies were not available, the baseline intratumoral presence of clonotypes could not be determined. In blood, the top tumor clonotypes increased from baseline to 2 weeks after radiation and then shrank by 4 weeks, which suggests a temporary expansion of tumor-resident clones. Changes in the blood repertoire were not tracked past 4 weeks after treatment.

Following the manufacturer's recommendations, the immunoSEQ kit was used to generate TCR beta libraries from genomic DNA. To prepare libraries, a first multiplex PCR with proprietary primers was run, followed by a second PCR that added unique barcodes, and a bead cleanup was done after each round. A positive control reaction and a negative control reaction, both provided in the kit, were run with every batch of samples. The final libraries were assessed on an Agilent 4200 TapeStation D1000 ScreenTape, pooled by volume, and quantified by qPCR. Sequencing ran on an Illumina NextSeq500 with a MidOutput 150-cycle cartridge, using 156 Read1 and 15 Index1 cycles with kit custom primers. The pooled library was loaded at around 1 pM with around 22% PhiX control spiked in. The original methods were these. The vendor-processed data were analyzed in R, and a clonotype was defined as all T cells that share the same CDR3 nucleotide sequence. For clone abundance analyses, frequencies were normalized to the 10,000 most abundant clones in each sample. Before analysis, public T cell clones were removed, and these numbered fewer than six per sample on average. Tumor-enriched clonotypes and baseline blood-enriched clonotypes were defined as those with an abundance difference of at least 32-fold between compartments. Clonotypes expanded or contracted between blood time points were identified with a beta-binomial differential abundance model. Similarity between tumor and blood repertoires was quantified using the Baroni-Urbani and Buser coefficient, and groups were compared with two-tailed Wilcoxon tests in R. The immuneACCESS repertoire file appears here via TCRdb, limited to in-frame rearrangements. These files lack a portion of the clones; in checked studies, under half of the deficit traces to unresolved V genes, and the cause of the others is not known. V and J calls and clone size are copied from that table; D and trimming were computed from the DNA. Here the sample has around 64,000 clones; over 70% occur a single time. More than 7% of the sample comes from the top ten.

In the paper's terms, the time point label means: baseline pretreatment blood. What the treatment or condition label conveys for this sample: 15 Gy SBRT to primary tumor, nephrectomy 4 weeks later. To track tumor-enriched clonotypes, serial peripheral blood was sampled from radiation-treated patients at baseline and at 2 weeks and 4 weeks after SBRT. Every patient had renal cell carcinoma of clear cell pathology. Genomic DNA for TCR sequencing was prepared using the QIAamp DNA Blood Mini Kit (Qiagen). Samples were included in the analyses only if all quality control checks were passed. Looking up the germline V gene yields CDR1 SGHRS and CDR2 YFSETQ. Germline trimming amounts to 4 bases on V and 1 base on J, with 0 as the count of junction bases outside the gene matches. From cysteine to phenylalanine, the CDR3 is 16 amino acids long. The retained sequence is limited to the CDR3, 48 bases, with the frame set at the first base.

With respect to this clone: The specificity of this receptor is unknown. No much larger clone is present one base from it, and per-base qualities are unavailable.

The chain joins TRBV5-1 to TRBJ2-2; the central 14 bases match TRBD2. The sequence was collected from a man in his sixties with renal cell carcinoma. The sequences come from blood, collected from a patient whose treatment included radiotherapy and nephrectomy. Here is the DNA: TGCGCCAGCAGCGGGACTAGCGGGGGGAACACCGGGGAGCTGTTTTTT. Its protein product is CASSGTSGGNTGELFF.